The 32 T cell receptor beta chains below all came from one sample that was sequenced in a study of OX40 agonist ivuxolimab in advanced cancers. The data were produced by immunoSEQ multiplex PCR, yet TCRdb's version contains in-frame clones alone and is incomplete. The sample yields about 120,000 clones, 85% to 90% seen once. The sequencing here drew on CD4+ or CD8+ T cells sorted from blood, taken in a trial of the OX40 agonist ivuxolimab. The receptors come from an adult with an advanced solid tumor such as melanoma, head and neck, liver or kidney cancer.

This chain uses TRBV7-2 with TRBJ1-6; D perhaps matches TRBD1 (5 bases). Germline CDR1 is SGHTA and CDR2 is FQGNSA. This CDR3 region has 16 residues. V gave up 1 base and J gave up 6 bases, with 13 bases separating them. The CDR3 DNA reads TGTGCCAGCAGCTTAGTGCAGGGACGAATTAATTCACCCCTCCACTTT. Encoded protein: CASSLVQGRINSPLHF.

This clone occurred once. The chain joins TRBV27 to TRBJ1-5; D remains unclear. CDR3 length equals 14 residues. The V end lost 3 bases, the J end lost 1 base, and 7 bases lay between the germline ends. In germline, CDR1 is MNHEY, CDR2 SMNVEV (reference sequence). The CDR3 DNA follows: TGTGCCAGCAGTTTTCGTCCAAGCAATCAGCCCCAGCATTTT. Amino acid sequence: CASSFRPSNQPQHF.

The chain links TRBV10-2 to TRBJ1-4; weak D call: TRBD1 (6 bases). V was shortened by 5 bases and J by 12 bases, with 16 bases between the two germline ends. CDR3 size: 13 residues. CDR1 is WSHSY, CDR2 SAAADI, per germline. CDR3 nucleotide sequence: TGCGCCAGCAGTCAGCAGGGGACGGTGGAACTGTTTTTT. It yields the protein CASSQQGTVELFF.

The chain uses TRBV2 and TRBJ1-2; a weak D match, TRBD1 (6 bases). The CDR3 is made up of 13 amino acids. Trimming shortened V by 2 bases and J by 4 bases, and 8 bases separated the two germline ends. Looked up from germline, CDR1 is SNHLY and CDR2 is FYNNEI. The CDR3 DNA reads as TGTGCCAGCAGTGAACGGGGGGCCTATGGCTACACCTTC. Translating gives CASSERGAYGYTF.

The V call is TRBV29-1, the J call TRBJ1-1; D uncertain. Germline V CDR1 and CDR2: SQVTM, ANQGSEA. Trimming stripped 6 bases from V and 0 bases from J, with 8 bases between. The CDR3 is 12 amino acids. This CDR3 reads CSVIKMNTEAFF. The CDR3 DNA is TGCAGCGTCATCAAAATGAACACTGAAGCTTTCTTT.

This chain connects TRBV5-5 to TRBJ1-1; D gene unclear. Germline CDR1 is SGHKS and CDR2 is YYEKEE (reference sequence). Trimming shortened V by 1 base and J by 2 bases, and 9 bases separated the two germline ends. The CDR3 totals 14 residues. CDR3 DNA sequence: TGTGCCAGCAGCTTGCAGGCTTCAAACACTGAAGCTTTCTTT. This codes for CASSLQASNTEAFF.

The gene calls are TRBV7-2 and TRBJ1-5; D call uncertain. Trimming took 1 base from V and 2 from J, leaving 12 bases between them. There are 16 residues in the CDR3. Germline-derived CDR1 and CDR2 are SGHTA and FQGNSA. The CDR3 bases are TGTGCCAGCAGCTTAGATCCGGACCTGGGCAATCAGCCCCAGCATTTT. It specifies CASSLDPDLGNQPQHF.

The CDR3 region is CASMTREVSYNEQFF. CDR3 coding DNA: TGTGCCAGCATGACGAGAGAGGTCTCCTACAATGAGCAGTTCTTC. The gene calls are TRBV21-1 and TRBJ2-1; the DNA was not used to check the table's D call, TRBD2. TRBV21-1 is noted as a pseudogene. The length of the CDR3 is 15 residues.

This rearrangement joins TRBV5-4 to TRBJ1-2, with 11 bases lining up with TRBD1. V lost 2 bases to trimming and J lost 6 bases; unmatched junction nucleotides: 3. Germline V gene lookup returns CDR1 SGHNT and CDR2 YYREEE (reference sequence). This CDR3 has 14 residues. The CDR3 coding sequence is TGTGCCAGCAGCTTCGGGACAGGGGGAAATGGCTACACCTTC. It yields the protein CASSFGTGGNGYTF.

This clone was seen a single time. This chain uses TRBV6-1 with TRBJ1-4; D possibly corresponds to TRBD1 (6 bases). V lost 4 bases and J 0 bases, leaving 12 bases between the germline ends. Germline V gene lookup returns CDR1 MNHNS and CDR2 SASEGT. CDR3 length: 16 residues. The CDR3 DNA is TGTGCCAGCAGTGGAATACAGGGCGCAACTAATGAAAAACTGTTTTTT. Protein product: CASSGIQGATNEKLFF.

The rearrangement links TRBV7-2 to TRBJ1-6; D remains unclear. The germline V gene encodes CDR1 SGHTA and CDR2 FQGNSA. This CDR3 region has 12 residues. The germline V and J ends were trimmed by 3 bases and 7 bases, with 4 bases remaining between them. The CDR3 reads CASSFPNSPLHF. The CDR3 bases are TGTGCCAGCAGCTTTCCGAATTCACCCCTCCACTTT.

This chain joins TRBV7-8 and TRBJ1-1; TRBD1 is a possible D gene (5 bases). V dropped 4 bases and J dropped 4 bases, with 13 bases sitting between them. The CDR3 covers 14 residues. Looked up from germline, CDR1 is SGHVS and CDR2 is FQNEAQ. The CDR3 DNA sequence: TGTGCCAGCAGCTCGGCAGGGTCGTTCACTGAAGCTTTCTTT. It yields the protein CASSSAGSFTEAFF.

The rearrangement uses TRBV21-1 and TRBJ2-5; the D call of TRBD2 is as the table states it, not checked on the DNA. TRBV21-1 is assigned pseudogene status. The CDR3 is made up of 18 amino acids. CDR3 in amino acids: CASSSPPENTGGQETQYF. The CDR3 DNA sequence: TGTGCCAGCAGCAGTCCCCCAGAAAACACCGGAGGTCAAGAGACCCAGTACTTC.

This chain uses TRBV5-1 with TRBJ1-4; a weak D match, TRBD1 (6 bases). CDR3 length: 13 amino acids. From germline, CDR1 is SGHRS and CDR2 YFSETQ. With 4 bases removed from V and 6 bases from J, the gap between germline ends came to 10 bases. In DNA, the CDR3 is TGCGCCAGCAGCCCACGGACAGATGAAAAACTGTTTTTT. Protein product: CASSPRTDEKLFF.

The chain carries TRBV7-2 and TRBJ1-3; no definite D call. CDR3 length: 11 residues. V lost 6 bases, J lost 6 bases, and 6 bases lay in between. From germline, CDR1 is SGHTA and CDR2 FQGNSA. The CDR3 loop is CASRRLNTIYF. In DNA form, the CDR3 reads TGTGCCAGCAGGCGACTAAACACCATATATTTT. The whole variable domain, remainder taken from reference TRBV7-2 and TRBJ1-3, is GAGVSQSPSNKVTEKGKDVELRCDPISGHTALYWYRQSLGQGLEFLIYFQGNSAPDKSGLPSDRFSAERTGGSVSTLTIQRTQQEDSAVYLCASRRLNTIYFGEGSWLTVV.

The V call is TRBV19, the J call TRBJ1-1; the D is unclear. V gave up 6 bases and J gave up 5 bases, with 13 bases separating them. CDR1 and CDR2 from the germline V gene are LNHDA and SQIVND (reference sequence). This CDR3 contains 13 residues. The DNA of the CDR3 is TGTGCCAGTAGGCCTTACGTATCGACTGAAGCTTTCTTT. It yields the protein CASRPYVSTEAFF. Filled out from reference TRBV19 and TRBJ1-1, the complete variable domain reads DGGITQSPKYLFRKEGQNVTLSCEQNLNHDAMYWYRQDPGQGLRLIYYSQIVNDFQKGDIAEGYSVSREKKESFPLTVTSAQKNPTAFYLCASRPYVSTEAFFGQGTRLTVV.

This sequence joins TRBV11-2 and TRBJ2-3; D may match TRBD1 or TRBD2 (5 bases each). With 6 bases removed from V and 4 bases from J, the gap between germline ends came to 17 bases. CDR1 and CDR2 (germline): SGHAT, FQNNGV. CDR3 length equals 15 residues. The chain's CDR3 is CASSYTPTGPDTQYF. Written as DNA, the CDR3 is TGTGCCAGCAGTTACACACCTACGGGGCCAGATACGCAGTATTTT.

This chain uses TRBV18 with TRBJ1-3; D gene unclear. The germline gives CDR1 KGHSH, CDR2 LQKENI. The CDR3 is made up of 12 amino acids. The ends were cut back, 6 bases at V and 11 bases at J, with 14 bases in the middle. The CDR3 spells CASSPPRSPIYF. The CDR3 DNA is TGTGCCAGCTCTCCTCCTCGGTCCCCCATATATTTT.

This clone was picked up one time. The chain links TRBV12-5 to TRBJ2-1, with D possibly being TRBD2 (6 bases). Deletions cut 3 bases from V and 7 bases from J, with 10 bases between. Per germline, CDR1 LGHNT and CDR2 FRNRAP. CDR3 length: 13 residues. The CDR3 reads CASGFQEGNEQFF. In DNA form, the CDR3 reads TGTGCTAGTGGTTTCCAGGAGGGGAATGAGCAGTTCTTC.

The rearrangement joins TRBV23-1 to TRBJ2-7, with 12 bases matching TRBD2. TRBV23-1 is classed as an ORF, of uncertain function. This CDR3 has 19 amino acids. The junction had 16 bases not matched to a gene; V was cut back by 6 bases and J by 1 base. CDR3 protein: CASSRSLAGGPPDSYEQYF. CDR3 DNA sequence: TGCGCCAGCAGCCGCTCACTAGCGGGGGGACCTCCCGATTCCTACGAGCAGTACTTC.

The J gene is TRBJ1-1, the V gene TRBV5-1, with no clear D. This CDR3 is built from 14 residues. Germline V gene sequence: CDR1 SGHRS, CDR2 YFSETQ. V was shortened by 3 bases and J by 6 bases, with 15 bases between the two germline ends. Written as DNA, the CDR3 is TGCGCCAGCAGCTGGATTGGGTCTAACGCTGAAGCTTTCTTT. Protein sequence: CASSWIGSNAEAFF.

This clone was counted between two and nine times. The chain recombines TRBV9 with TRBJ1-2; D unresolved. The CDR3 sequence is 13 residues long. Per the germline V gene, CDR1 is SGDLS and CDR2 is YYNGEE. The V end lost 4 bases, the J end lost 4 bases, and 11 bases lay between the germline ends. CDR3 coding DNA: TGTGCCAGCAGCCCCGCTGGGTTCTATGGCTACACCTTC. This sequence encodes CASSPAGFYGYTF.

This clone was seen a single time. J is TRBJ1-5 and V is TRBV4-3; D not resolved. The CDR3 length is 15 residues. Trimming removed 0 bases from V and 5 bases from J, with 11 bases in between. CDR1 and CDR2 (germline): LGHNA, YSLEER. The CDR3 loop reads CASSQEVVADQPQHF. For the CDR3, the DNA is TGCGCCAGCAGCCAAGAGGTAGTAGCTGATCAGCCCCAGCATTTT.

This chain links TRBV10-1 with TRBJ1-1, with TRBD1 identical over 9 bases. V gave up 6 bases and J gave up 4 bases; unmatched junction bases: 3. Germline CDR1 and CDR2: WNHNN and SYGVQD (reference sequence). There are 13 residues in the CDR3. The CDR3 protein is CASRQGAGTEAFF. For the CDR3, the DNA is TGCGCCAGCAGACAGGGGGCAGGCACTGAAGCTTTCTTT.

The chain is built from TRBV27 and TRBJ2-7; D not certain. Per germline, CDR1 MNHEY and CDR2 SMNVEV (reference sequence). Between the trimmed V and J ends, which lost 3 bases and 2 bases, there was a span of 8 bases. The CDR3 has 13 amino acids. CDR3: CASSFRAAYEQYF. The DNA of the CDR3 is TGTGCCAGCAGTTTTCGGGCTGCCTACGAGCAGTACTTC.

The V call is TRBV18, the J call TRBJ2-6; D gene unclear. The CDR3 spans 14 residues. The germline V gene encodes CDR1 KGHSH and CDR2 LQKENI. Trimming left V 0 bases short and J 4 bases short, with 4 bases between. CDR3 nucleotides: TGTGCCAGCTCACCACCAGCCGGGGCCAACGTCCTGACTTTC. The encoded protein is CASSPPAGANVLTF.

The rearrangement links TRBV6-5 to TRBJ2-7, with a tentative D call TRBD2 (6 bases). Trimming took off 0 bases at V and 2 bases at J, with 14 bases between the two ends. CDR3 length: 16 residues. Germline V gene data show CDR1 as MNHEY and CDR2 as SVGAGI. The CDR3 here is CASSYSGFRGTYEQYF. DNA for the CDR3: TGTGCCAGCAGTTACTCGGGCTTTCGGGGGACCTACGAGCAGTACTTC.

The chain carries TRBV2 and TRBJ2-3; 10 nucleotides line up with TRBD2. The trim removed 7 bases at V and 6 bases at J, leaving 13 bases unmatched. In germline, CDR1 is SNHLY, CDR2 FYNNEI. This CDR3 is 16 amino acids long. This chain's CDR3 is CASTPRASGGEDTQYF. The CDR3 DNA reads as TGTGCCAGCACCCCGCGGGCTAGCGGGGGAGAGGATACGCAGTATTTT. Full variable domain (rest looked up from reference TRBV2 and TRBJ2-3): EPEVTQTPSHQVTQMGQEVILRCVPISNHLYFYWYRQILGQKVEFLVSFYNNEISEKSEIFDDQFSVERPDGSNFTLKIRSTKLEDSAMYFCASTPRASGGEDTQYFGPGTRLTVL.

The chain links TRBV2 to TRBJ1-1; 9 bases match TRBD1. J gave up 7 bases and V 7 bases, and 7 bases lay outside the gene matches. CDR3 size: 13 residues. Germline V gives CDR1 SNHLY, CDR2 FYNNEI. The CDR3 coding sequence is TGTGCCAGCAAACAGGGGGCTGCGGGTGAAGCTTTCTTT. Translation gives CASKQGAAGEAFF.

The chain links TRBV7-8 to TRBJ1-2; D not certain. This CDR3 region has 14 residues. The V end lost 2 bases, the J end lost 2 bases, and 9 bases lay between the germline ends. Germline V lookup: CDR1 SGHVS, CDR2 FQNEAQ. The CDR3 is CASSLMRTNYGYTF. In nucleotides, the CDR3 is TGTGCCAGCAGCTTAATGAGGACCAACTATGGCTACACCTTC.

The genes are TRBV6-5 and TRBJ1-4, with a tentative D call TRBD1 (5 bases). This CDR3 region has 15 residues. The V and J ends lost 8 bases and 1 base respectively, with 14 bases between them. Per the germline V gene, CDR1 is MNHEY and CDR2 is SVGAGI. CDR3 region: CASAPRGLTNEKLFF. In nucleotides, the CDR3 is TGTGCCAGCGCTCCACGGGGCTTAACTAATGAAAAACTGTTTTTT.

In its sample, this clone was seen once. The CDR3 here is CASSLDRGEKLFF. CDR3 DNA sequence: TGTGCCAGCAGCTTAGACAGGGGCGAAAAACTGTTTTTT. The V gene is TRBV7-2, the J gene TRBJ1-4, with TRBD1 matching 7 bases. V gave up 1 base and J gave up 8 bases; unmatched junction bases: 1. The CDR3 spans 13 residues. The germline CDR1 and CDR2 sequences are SGHTA and FQGNSA.